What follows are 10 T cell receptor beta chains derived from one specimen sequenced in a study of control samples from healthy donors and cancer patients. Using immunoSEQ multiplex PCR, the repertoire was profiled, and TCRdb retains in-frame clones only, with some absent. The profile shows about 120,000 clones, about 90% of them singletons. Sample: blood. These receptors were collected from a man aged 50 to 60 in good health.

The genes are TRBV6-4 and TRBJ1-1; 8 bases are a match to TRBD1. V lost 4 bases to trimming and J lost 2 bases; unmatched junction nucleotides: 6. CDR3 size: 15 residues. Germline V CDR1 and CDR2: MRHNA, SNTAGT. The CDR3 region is CASSARGQGNTEAFF. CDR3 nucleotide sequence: TGTGCCAGCAGTGCCCGTGGACAGGGAAACACTGAAGCTTTCTTT.

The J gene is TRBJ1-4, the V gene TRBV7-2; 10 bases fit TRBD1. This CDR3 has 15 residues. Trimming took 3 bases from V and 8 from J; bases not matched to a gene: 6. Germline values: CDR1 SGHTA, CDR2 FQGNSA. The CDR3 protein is CASSLRQGAKEKLFF. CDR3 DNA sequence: TGTGCCAGCAGCTTGAGACAGGGGGCGAAGGAAAAACTGTTTTTT. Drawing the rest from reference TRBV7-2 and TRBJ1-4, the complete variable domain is GAGVSQSPSNKVTEKGKDVELRCDPISGHTALYWYRQSLGQGLEFLIYFQGNSAPDKSGLPSDRFSAERTGGSVSTLTIQRTQQEDSAVYLCASSLRQGAKEKLFFGSGTQLSVL.

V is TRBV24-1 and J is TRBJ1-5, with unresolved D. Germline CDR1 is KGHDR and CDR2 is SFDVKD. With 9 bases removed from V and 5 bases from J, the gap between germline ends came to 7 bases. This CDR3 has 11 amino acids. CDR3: CATPPYQPQHF. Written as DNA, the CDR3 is TGTGCCACCCCCCCCTATCAGCCCCAGCATTTT.

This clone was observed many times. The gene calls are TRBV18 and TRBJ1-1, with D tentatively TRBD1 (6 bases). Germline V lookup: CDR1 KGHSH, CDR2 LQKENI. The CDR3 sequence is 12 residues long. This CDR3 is CATGTLSTEAFF. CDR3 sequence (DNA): TGTGCTACTGGGACATTGAGCACTGAAGCTTTCTTT.

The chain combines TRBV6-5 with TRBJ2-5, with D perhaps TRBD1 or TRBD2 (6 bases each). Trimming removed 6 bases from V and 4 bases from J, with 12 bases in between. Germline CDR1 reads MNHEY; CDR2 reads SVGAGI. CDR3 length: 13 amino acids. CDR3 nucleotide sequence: TGTGCCAGCAGGACACAGGGAGGAGAGACCCAGTACTTC. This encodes CASRTQGGETQYF.

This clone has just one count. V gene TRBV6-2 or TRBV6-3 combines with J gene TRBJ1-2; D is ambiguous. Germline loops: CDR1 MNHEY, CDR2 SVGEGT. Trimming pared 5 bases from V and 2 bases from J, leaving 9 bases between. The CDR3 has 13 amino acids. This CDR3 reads CASSEGDNYGYTF. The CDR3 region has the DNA TGTGCCAGCAGTGAGGGCGACAACTATGGCTACACCTTC.

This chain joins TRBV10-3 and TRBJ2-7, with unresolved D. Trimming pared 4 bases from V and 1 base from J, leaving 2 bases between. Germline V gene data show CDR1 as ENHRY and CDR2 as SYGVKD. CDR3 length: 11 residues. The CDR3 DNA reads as TGTGCCATCAGTGGGTCCTACGAGCAGTACTTC. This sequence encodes CAISGSYEQYF.

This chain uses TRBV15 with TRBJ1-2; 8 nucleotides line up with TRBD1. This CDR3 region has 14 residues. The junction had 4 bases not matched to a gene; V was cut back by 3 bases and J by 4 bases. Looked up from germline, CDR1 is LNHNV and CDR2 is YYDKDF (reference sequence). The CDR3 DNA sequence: TGTGCCACCAGCAGTAATACAGGGGGCTATGGCTACACCTTC. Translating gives CATSSNTGGYGYTF. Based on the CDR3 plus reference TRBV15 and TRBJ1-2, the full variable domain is DAMVIQNPRYQVTQFGKPVTLSCSQTLNHNVMYWYQQKSSQAPKLLFHYYDKDFNNEADTPDNFQSRRPNTSFCFLDIRSPGLGDTAMYLCATSSNTGGYGYTFGSGTRLTVV.

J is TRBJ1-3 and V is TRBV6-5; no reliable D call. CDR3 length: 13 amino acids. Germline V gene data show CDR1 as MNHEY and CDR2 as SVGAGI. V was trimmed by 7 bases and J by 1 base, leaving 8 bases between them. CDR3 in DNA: TGTGCCAGCACCTGGCTTTCTGGAAACACCATATATTTT. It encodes CASTWLSGNTIYF.

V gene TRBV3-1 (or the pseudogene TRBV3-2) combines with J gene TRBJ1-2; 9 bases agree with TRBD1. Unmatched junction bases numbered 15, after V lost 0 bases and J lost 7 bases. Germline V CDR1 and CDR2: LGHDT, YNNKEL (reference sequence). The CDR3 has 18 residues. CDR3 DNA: TGTGCCAGCAGCCAAGATTCGGGACAGGGAAAAGGATTTCTTGGCTACACCTTC. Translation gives CASSQDSGQGKGFLGYTF.